These 27 T cell receptor beta chains came from one sample sequenced in a study of PD-1 blockade in classical Hodgkin lymphoma. Libraries were prepared by immunoSEQ multiplex PCR; TCRdb keeps only in-frame clonotypes and omits some of them. The data show tens of thousands of clones, about 85% seen once. Brentuximab vedotin exposure varied, and every patient relapsed after autologous stem cell transplantation. The sample here was peripheral blood mononuclear cells (PBMCs), taken at baseline. These receptors were collected from a human donor with classical Hodgkin lymphoma.

The gene calls are TRBV9 and TRBJ1-2; perhaps TRBD1 as D (5 bases). Trimming removed 1 base at V and 3 bases at J, with 7 bases between. CDR3 length equals 13 residues. Germline V gene sequence: CDR1 SGDLS, CDR2 YYNGEE. For the CDR3, the DNA is TGTGCCAGCAGCGTACGCAGGGACTATGGCTACACCTTC. It codes for CASSVRRDYGYTF.

The rearrangement uses TRBV27 and TRBJ2-1, with 12 positions matching TRBD1. Germline CDR1 reads MNHEY; CDR2 reads SMNVEV (reference sequence). V lost 6 bases, J lost 9 bases, and 6 bases stayed unmatched. This CDR3 region has 14 residues. CDR3 region: CASRPGQGAGEQFF. The CDR3 nucleotides are TGTGCCAGCAGGCCGGGACAGGGGGCAGGTGAGCAGTTCTTC.

The chain is built from TRBV2 and TRBJ1-5, with TRBD1 identical over 9 bases. The CDR3 contains 15 residues. V lost 4 bases and J lost 6; bases outside the gene matches: 7. Germline V gives CDR1 SNHLY, CDR2 FYNNEI. The CDR3 DNA is TGTGCCAGCAGTGGGACAGGGACAGGGAGTCAGCCCCAGCATTTT. This sequence encodes CASSGTGTGSQPQHF.

The chain carries TRBV5-6 and TRBJ1-2; D gene ambiguous. This CDR3 contains 14 residues. Deletions cut 1 base from V and 2 bases from J, with 9 bases between. CDR1 is SGHDT, CDR2 YYEEEE, per germline. The CDR3 is CASSLKPSNYGYTF. For the CDR3, the DNA is TGTGCCAGCAGCTTGAAGCCTTCGAACTATGGCTACACCTTC.

Only a few counts were recorded for this clone. This sequence joins TRBV30 and TRBJ1-1, with D possibly matching TRBD1 (5 bases). Per the germline V gene, CDR1 is GTSNPN and CDR2 is SVGIG (reference sequence). V was shortened by 2 bases and J by 1 base, with 8 bases between the two germline ends. The length of the CDR3 is 13 residues. In nucleotides, the CDR3 is TGTGCCTGGAGTCGGCAGGGGAACACTGAAGCTTTCTTT. Translating gives CAWSRQGNTEAFF.

The J gene is TRBJ1-4, the V gene TRBV6-6; 12 nucleotides match TRBD1. Germline V gene data show CDR1 as MNHNY and CDR2 as SVGAGI (reference sequence). This CDR3 is 16 amino acids long. V was pared by 1 base and J by 8 bases, with 5 bases of the junction left unmatched. Here the CDR3 DNA reads TGTGCCAGCAGTTACTGGGGACAGGGGGCACAAGAAAAACTGTTTTTT. This codes for CASSYWGQGAQEKLFF.

CDR3 in amino acids: CASSEAGFRQDQPQHF. CDR3 DNA: TGTGCCAGCAGTGAAGCGGGGTTCAGGCAGGATCAGCCCCAGCATTTT. The chain is built from TRBV6-1 and TRBJ1-5; D is ambiguous. CDR1 and CDR2 (germline): MNHNS, SASEGT. V was trimmed by 0 bases and J by 5 bases, leaving 14 bases between them. The CDR3 is 16 residues long.

This rearrangement joins TRBV4-3 to TRBJ2-3; possibly TRBD1 for D (6 bases). The CDR3 spans 15 residues. Germline V gives CDR1 LGHNA, CDR2 YSLEER. V was shortened by 4 bases and J by 7 bases, with 18 bases between the two germline ends. CDR3 region: CASSREPRTAYTQYF. The DNA for the CDR3 is TGCGCCAGCAGCCGCGAGCCTAGGACAGCCTATACGCAGTATTTT.

The rearrangement links TRBV15 to TRBJ1-5; D perhaps matches TRBD1 (6 bases). The CDR3 loop spans 16 amino acids. V was pared by 1 base and J by 2 bases, with 12 bases between. Germline CDR1 reads LNHNV; CDR2 reads YYDKDF (reference sequence). The chain's CDR3 is CATSRGGGLGNQPQHF. The DNA of the CDR3 is TGTGCCACCAGCAGAGGTGGGGGGCTAGGCAATCAGCCCCAGCATTTT.

The chain combines TRBV7-9 with TRBJ1-3; D remains ambiguous. V was cut by 5 bases and J by 0 bases, with 8 bases left in between. Looked up from germline, CDR1 is SEHNR and CDR2 is FQNEAQ (reference sequence). The CDR3 runs to 14 residues. The CDR3 sequence: CASSHSSSGNTIYF. The DNA for the CDR3 is TGTGCCAGCAGCCACAGCAGCTCTGGAAACACCATATATTTT.

The V and J genes are TRBV7-9 and TRBJ1-2, with no clear D. CDR3 length: 15 residues. V was shortened by 1 base and J by 4 bases, with 13 bases between the two germline ends. Germline CDR1 SEHNR, CDR2 FQNEAQ (reference sequence). CDR3 region: CASSLVHGKTYGYTF. CDR3 coding DNA: TGTGCCAGCAGCTTAGTTCATGGAAAGACCTATGGCTACACCTTC.

The chain joins TRBV4-3 to TRBJ2-1; D unclear. CDR1 and CDR2 (germline): LGHNA, YSLEER. The V gene lost 0 bases and the J gene lost 11 bases, with 11 bases spanning the gap. The CDR3 contains 13 residues. CDR3 coding DNA: TGCGCCAGCAGCCAAGATATTCTCGAACAGCAGTTCTTC. Translated, it gives CASSQDILEQQFF.

The chain is built from TRBV4-2 and TRBJ2-4, with TRBD1 as a possible D gene (6 bases). Per the germline V gene, CDR1 is LGHNA and CDR2 is YNFKEQ. Between the trimmed V and J ends, which lost 2 bases and 5 bases, there was a span of 13 bases. This CDR3 has 15 amino acids. CDR3 in amino acids: CASSQNRDIQNIQYF. In nucleotides, the CDR3 is TGTGCCAGCAGCCAAAACCGGGACATTCAAAACATTCAGTACTTC.

The V and J genes are TRBV19 and TRBJ2-7; 8 bases match TRBD2. After removal of 6 bases from V and 5 bases from J, the junction contained 9 bases not matched to a gene. The CDR3 contains 14 residues. In germline, CDR1 is LNHDA, CDR2 SQIVND (reference sequence). DNA of the CDR3: TGTGCCAGTAGCGGGAGGGCCCCGGGGAACGAGCAGTACGTC. Translating it yields CASSGRAPGNEQYV.

V usage is TRBV4-1 and J usage is TRBJ2-3; D possibly corresponds to TRBD1 (6 bases). The CDR3 is 18 residues long. In germline, CDR1 is MGHRA, CDR2 YSYEKL. Trimming stripped 2 bases from V and 4 bases from J, with 22 bases between. In nucleotides, the CDR3 is TGCGCCAGCAGCCAAATACAGGGCCGGGGTTTGTCCGCAGATACGCAGTATTTT. Translated: CASSQIQGRGLSADTQYF.

The V and J genes are TRBV11-3 and TRBJ1-1; TRBD1 aligns across 7 bases. The CDR3 is 16 amino acids. V was pared by 7 bases and J by 0 bases, with 11 bases of the junction left unmatched. The V gene's germline CDR1 is SGHNT and CDR2 YENEEA. CDR3: CASMRGRGPMNTEAFF. Here the CDR3 DNA reads TGTGCCAGCATGAGGGGTAGGGGGCCAATGAACACTGAAGCTTTCTTT.

J is TRBJ1-2 and V is TRBV25-1; the D gene is possibly TRBD1 (5 bases). V lost 7 bases and J 8 bases, leaving 11 bases between the germline ends. The CDR3 consists of 11 residues. The germline CDR1 and CDR2 sequences are MGHDK and SYGVNS. CDR3 in amino acids: CASTSRGGYTF. CDR3 in DNA: TGTGCCAGCACCTCCCGGGGCGGCTACACCTTC.

This clone was counted between two and nine times. This sequence joins TRBV7-9 and TRBJ2-1; the D gene is possibly TRBD2 (5 bases). This CDR3 has 13 residues. Germline CDR1 reads SEHNR; CDR2 reads FQNEAQ (reference sequence). The V end was cut by 0 bases, the J end by 6 bases, with 6 bases between. The CDR3 DNA follows: TGTGCCAGCAGCTTAGCGGCGGGCAATGAGCAGTTCTTC. It specifies CASSLAAGNEQFF.

The V call is TRBV5-6, the J call TRBJ2-3; D may be TRBD2 (6 bases). With 4 bases removed from V and 1 base from J, the gap between germline ends came to 19 bases. The germline CDR1 and CDR2 sequences are SGHDT and YYEEEE. The CDR3 contains 17 residues. CDR3 amino acids: CASSIRDSPSGTDTQYF. CDR3 DNA sequence: TGTGCCAGCAGCATAAGGGACTCACCAAGCGGCACAGATACGCAGTATTTT.

The V call is TRBV5-1, the J call TRBJ1-4, with TRBD1 as a possible D gene (5 bases). Trimming removed 4 bases from V and 13 bases from J, with 23 bases in between. This CDR3 has 15 amino acids. Per the germline V gene, CDR1 is SGHRS and CDR2 is YFSETQ. In DNA form, the CDR3 reads TGCGCCAGCAGCCCTGGAAACACGGGGGGGATTAGACTGTTTTTT. Translating gives CASSPGNTGGIRLFF.

The rearrangement links TRBV7-9 to TRBJ1-4; D unresolved. CDR1 and CDR2 (germline): SEHNR, FQNEAQ (reference sequence). The germline V and J ends were trimmed by 5 bases and 0 bases, with 13 bases remaining between them. CDR3 size: 16 residues. CDR3 residues: CASSRFTTATNEKLFF. The CDR3 DNA is TGTGCCAGCAGCCGGTTTACTACCGCAACTAATGAAAAACTGTTTTTT.

The chain links TRBV6-6 to TRBJ1-3; the match to TRBD1 covers 8 bases. Per the germline V gene, CDR1 is MNHNY and CDR2 is SVGAGI (reference sequence). This CDR3 spans 13 amino acids. The V segment lost 0 bases and the J segment 9 bases; nucleotides outside the gene matches: 1. CDR3 DNA sequence: TGTGCCAGCAGTTACTCGGGACAGGCCACCATATATTTT. It is translated as CASSYSGQATIYF.

V gene TRBV7-9 combines with J gene TRBJ2-2, with unresolved D. The germline gives CDR1 SEHNR, CDR2 FQNEAQ (reference sequence). The CDR3 consists of 15 residues. The V and J ends lost 4 bases and 1 base respectively, with 10 bases between them. The CDR3 DNA sequence: TGTGCCAGCAGCTGGAGCTCCGTGAACACCGGGGAGCTGTTTTTT. Amino acids: CASSWSSVNTGELFF.

The chain has TRBV7-2 and TRBJ1-5, with a tentative D call TRBD1 (5 bases). Trimming pared 0 bases from V and 2 bases from J, leaving 11 bases between. Germline loops: CDR1 SGHTA, CDR2 FQGNSA. The CDR3 is 16 amino acids. The chain's CDR3 is CASSLAWGGGNQPQHF. CDR3 DNA sequence: TGTGCCAGCAGCTTAGCATGGGGGGGAGGCAATCAGCCCCAGCATTTT.

A single count supports this clone. The J gene is TRBJ1-2, the V gene TRBV5-6; unclear D gene. CDR1 SGHDT and CDR2 YYEEEE come from the germline V gene. This CDR3 spans 13 amino acids. V lost 1 base and J 1 base, leaving 5 bases between the germline ends. The CDR3 nucleotides read TGTGCCAGCAGCTTGAGGGTTAACTATGGCTACACCTTC. It is translated as CASSLRVNYGYTF.

The rearrangement links TRBV6-5 to TRBJ2-1, with 10 bases that match TRBD2. Germline CDR1 reads MNHEY; CDR2 reads SVGAGI. V shed 8 bases and J 4 bases; nucleotides not matched to a gene: 5. This CDR3 contains 14 residues. The CDR3 loop is CASRFSGRYNEQFF. CDR3 bases: TGTGCCAGCCGGTTTAGCGGGAGGTACAATGAGCAGTTCTTC.

V and J are TRBV19 and TRBJ1-1; 7 bases fit TRBD1. The CDR3 has 14 amino acids. CDR1 and CDR2 (germline): LNHDA, SQIVND (reference sequence). V lost 5 bases to trimming and J lost 4 bases; unmatched junction nucleotides: 7. The CDR3 DNA reads as TGTGCCAGTAGTCCCGAACAGGGGTCCACTGAAGCTTTCTTT. Translating gives CASSPEQGSTEAFF.